This section outlines one T cell receptor (beta chain) sequence together with its context. Its specificity is unknown. The sample comes from a study of T-cell reconstitution after alpha-beta-depleted transplantation in children. Study observations and caveats: Some patients showed high day-60 TCRbeta diversity, which derived from surviving recipient T cells and thymic progenitors.

Preparation of the TCRbeta library involved a method that used unique molecular identifiers. MiXCR, applied by TCRdb to the PCR reads, yields one record per CDR3 protein. Of about 830,000 distinct CDR3 sequences listed, 16% are singletons. Looked up from germline, CDR1 is KGHDR and CDR2 is SFDVKD. The germline V and J ends were trimmed by 0 bases and 12 bases, with 5 bases remaining between them. The CDR3 sequence is 11 residues long. The sample in question was PBMCs, mostly from graft donor cells, obtained 360 days after TCRalphabeta/CD19-depleted stem cell transplant. This sequence joins TRBV24-1 and TRBJ2-1; weak D call: TRBD1 (5 bases). The TCR originated in a male patient younger than 18 who had a stem cell transplant for acute lymphoblastic leukemia, so the T cells may come from the graft donor. CDR3 bases: TGTGCCACCAGTGATTTGACAGGGCAGTTCTTC. This gives the protein CATSDLTGQFF.